This entry describes one TCR beta chain. Its antigen is not known. The CDR3 totals 14 residues. The germline gives CDR1 DFQATT, CDR2 SNEGSKA (reference sequence). The data were obtained in a study of T cells expressing NK-cell markers. Study-level background: In sorted CD3+CD56+NKG2C+, CD3+CD56+NKG2C- and CD3+CD56-NKG2C+ T cells, TCR beta repertoires were obtained. Study results and caveats: The CD3+CD56-NKG2C+ fraction of a few donors was also led by these clonotypes.

What made the TCR beta cDNA was 5'RACE template switching with UMIs. No DNA is given; TCRdb re-called the 5' RACE reads and lists each CDR3 protein once. Listed are a few hundred thousand distinct CDR3 sequences; about 3.6% falls within the top ten. Sequencing was carried out using blood T cells: a sorted CD56 or NKG2C T cell subset, CD4+ or CD8+ T cells, or bulk PBMC T cells (not recorded which). This TCR derives from a young man in good health. V gene TRBV20-1 combines with J gene TRBJ2-5; TCRdb's D gene call, TRBD1, goes unchecked for lack of DNA. The CDR3 is CSARTPDTQETQYF.